This T cell receptor beta chain was found in a study of blood T cell repertoires in COVID-19. In the original processing: Nucleated cell number was recorded as an estimate derived from reference gene primer amplification. Profiling relied on immunoSEQ multiplex PCR, and the TCRdb table lists in-frame clones only, not all of them. That table gives V, J and clone size, and the DNA gave D and trimming. The sample holds a few hundred thousand clones, around 83% seen once. Material for sequencing was PBMCs or T cells enriched from blood (not recorded which). This receptor was taken from a woman aged 40 to 50 who had recovered from COVID-19.

The CDR3 protein is CASSKGSYNEQFF. The CDR3 DNA is TGTGCCAGCAGCAAAGGCAGTTACAATGAGCAGTTCTTC. This chain uses TRBV21-1 with TRBJ2-1; TRBD1, as called in the table, went unchecked against the DNA. TRBV21-1 is noted as a pseudogene. The CDR3 sequence is 13 residues long.